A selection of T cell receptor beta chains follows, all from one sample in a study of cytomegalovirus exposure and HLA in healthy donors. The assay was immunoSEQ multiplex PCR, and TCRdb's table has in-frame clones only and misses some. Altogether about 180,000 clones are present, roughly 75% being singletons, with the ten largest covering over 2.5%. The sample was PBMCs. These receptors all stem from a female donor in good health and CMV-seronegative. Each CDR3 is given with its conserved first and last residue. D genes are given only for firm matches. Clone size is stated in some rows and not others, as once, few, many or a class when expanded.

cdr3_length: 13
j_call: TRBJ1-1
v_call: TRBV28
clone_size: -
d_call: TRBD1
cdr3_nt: TGTGCCAGCAGGCGTGGGACAGTCGGGGAAGCTTTCTTT
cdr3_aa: CASRRGTVGEAFF

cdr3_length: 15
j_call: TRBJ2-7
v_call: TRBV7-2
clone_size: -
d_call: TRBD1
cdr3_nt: TGTGCCAGCAGCTCCGTGGGGGACAGGGGAAACGAGCAGTACTTC
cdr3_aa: CASSSVGDRGNEQYF

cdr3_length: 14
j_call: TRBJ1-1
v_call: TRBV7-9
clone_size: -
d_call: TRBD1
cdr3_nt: TGTGCCAGCAGCCAGGCGGGACAGCACACTGAAGCTTTCTTT
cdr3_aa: CASSQAGQHTEAFF

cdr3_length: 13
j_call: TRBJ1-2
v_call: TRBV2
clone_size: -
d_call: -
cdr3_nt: TGTGCCAGCAGTGAGGAAGGGGGATATGGCTACACCTTC
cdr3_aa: CASSEEGGYGYTF

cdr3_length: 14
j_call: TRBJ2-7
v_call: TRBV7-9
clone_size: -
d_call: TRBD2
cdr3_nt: TGTGCCAGCAGCTCATCTAGCGGGAGCTACGAGCAGTACTTC
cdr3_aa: CASSSSSGSYEQYF

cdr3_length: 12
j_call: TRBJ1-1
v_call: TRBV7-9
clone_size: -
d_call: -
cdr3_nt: TGTGCCAGCAGCCCGGAGAGGACTGAAGCTTTCTTT
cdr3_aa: CASSPERTEAFF

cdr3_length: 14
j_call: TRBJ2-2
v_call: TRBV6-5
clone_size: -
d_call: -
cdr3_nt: TGTGCCAGCAGTCCCCACGCAGGGACCGGGGAGCTGTTTTTT
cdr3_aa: CASSPHAGTGELFF

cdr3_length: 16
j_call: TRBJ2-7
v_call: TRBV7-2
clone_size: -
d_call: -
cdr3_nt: TGTGCCAGCAGCTTCTTTCGGGACATATTTACCTACGAGCAGTACTTC
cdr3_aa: CASSFFRDIFTYEQYF

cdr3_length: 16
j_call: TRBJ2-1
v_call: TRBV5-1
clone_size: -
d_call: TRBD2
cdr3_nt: TGCGCCAGCAGCTTGGCGGGGACTAGAGGGGACAATGAGCAGTTCTTC
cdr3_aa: CASSLAGTRGDNEQFF

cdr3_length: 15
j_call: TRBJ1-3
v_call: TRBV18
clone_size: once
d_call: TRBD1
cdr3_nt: TGTGCCAGCTCATCACAGGGGGCCATGGGAAACACCATATATTTT
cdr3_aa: CASSSQGAMGNTIYF

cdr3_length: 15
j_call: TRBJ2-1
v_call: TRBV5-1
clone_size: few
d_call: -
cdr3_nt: TGCGCCAGCAGCTCGTTTAGCGGAGCCTACAATGAGCAGTTCTTC
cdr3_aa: CASSSFSGAYNEQFF

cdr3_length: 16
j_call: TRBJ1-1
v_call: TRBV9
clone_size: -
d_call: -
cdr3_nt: TGTGCCAGCAGCGTAGTCGGAACAGCTGGTAACACTGAAGCTTTCTTT
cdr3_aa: CASSVVGTAGNTEAFF

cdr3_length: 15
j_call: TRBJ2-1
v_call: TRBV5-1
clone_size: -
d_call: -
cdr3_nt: TGCGCCAGCAGCTTGGAGGCTGGAAATCGGGGAGAGCAGTTCTTC
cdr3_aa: CASSLEAGNRGEQFF

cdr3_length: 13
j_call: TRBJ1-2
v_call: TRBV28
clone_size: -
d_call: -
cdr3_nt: TGTGCCAGCAGATCCGGGATCATCTATGGCTACACCTTC
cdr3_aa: CASRSGIIYGYTF

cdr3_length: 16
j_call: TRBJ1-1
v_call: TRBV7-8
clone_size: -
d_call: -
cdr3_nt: TGTGCCAGCAGCCCTCTCCGGGGGGGATGGAACACTGAAGCTTTCTTT
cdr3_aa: CASSPLRGGWNTEAFF

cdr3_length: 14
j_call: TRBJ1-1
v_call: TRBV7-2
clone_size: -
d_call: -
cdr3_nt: TGTGCCAGCAGCCCGGTGGTAGGGGACACTGAAGCTTTCTTT
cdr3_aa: CASSPVVGDTEAFF

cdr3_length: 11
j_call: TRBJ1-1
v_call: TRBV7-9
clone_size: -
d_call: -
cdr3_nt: TGTGCCAGCAGCCTGAGGACAGAAGCTTTCTTT
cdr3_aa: CASSLRTEAFF

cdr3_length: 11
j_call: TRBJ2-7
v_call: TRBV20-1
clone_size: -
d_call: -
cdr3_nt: TGCAGTGCTAACCGAGCCTACGAGCAGTACTTC
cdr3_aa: CSANRAYEQYF

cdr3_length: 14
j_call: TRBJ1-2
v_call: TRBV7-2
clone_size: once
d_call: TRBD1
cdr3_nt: TGTGCCAGCAGCGGGGGACAGGGGTTTGATGGCTACACCTTC
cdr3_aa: CASSGGQGFDGYTF

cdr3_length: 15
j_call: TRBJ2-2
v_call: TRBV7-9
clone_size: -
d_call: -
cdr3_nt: TGTGCCAGCAGCCTACGATCCGCGAACACCGGGGAGCTGTTTTTT
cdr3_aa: CASSLRSANTGELFF

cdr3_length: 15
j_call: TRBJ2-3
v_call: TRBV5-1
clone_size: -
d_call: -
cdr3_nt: TGCGCCAGCAAAAGGGAAGGGGTCCCCACAGATACGCAGTATTTT
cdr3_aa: CASKREGVPTDTQYF

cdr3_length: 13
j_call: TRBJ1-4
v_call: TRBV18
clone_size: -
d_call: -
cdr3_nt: TGTGCCAGCTCAGGGCAAGTGGATGAAAAACTGTTTTTT
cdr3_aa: CASSGQVDEKLFF

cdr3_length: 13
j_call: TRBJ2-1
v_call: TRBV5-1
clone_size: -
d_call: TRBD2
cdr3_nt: TGCTCCAGCAGGGCTAGCGGGAGAAATGAGCAATTCTTC
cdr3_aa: CSSRASGRNEQFF

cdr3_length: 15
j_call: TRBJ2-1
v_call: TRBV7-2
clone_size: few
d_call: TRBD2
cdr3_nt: TGTGCCAGCAGCCCAAGCGGGGGGGCGAAAAATGAGCAGTTCTTC
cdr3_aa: CASSPSGGAKNEQFF

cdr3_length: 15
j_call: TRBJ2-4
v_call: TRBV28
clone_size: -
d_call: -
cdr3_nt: TGTGCCAGCAGTTTTAATAATAGGGACAAAAACAGTCAGTACTTC
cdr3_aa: CASSFNNRDKNSQYF

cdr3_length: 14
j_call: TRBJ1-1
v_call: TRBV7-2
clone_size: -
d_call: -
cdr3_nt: TGTGCCAGCAGCCCTTTGGAGTCGGACACTGAAGCTTTCTTT
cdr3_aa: CASSPLESDTEAFF

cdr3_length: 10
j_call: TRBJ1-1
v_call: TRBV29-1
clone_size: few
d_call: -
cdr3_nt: TGCAGCGTTCGGAGGGCTGAAGCTTTCTTT
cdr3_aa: CSVRRAEAFF